The clone carrying this T cell receptor beta chain was counted between two and nine times. The antigen remains undetermined. The length of the CDR3 is 16 residues. Per the germline V gene, CDR1 is SGHVS and CDR2 is FQNEAQ. Germline trimming cut 2 bases from V and 3 bases from J; bases unmatched to any gene: 6. The sequencing template was cDNA reverse transcribed from extracted RNA. Assay: immunoSEQ multiplex PCR; the TCRdb copy retains only in-frame clones and omits some. In the table there are about 210,000 clones, about 64% of which are singletons. This entry is derived from a study of CD8+ T cells in alopecia areata. Study-level findings and limits: Scalp samples also yield sequences from resident alphabeta T cells of normal skin.

Treatment defined: oral pan-JAK inhibitor, 5-10 mg twice daily. Sequences were derived from CD4+ T cells sorted from blood, sampled at week 4, from a patient treated with tofacitinib. The V gene is TRBV7-8, the J gene TRBJ2-1; TRBD2 matches at 8 bases. The TCR comes from a human donor with alopecia areata. The CDR3 bases are TGTGCCAGCAGCTTACGTTTCGGGGGGGTCTACAATGAGCAGTTCTTC. Protein sequence: CASSLRFGGVYNEQFF.